The 2 T cell receptor beta chains reported below all come from one sample, sequenced in a study of Graves' ophthalmopathy and Graves' hyperthyroidism. Amplification of TCR beta CDR3 regions used RNA transcripts. First-round RT-PCR relied on HTBI primers, and a second-round multiplex PCR came next. TCRdb analysed the multiplex PCR reads with MiXCR anew, one entry per CDR3 protein. The sample gives about 740,000 distinct CDR3 sequences, roughly two fifths of which show up once; roughly 45% is in the top ten. Sequences were obtained from peripheral blood. The receptors were sampled from an adult man with Graves' ophthalmopathy.

The chain recombines TRBV6-6 with TRBJ2-7, with D perhaps TRBD1 or TRBD2 (5 bases each). The CDR3 runs to 14 residues. Germline CDR1 is MNHNY and CDR2 is SVGAGI (reference sequence). V was cut by 7 bases and J by 4 bases, with 17 bases left in between. CDR3 in amino acids: CASKRATGAYEQYF. The CDR3, as DNA: TGTGCCAGCAAGAGGGCGACTGGGGCTTACGAGCAGTACTTC.

The V and J genes are TRBV19 and TRBJ2-7, with 8 bases identical to TRBD2. The CDR3 extends over 15 amino acids. The V segment lost 2 bases and the J segment 2 bases; nucleotides outside the gene matches: 5. CDR1 LNHDA and CDR2 SQIVND come from the germline V gene (reference sequence). The CDR3 bases are TGTGCCAGTAGTATAACGGCAGCGGGAGCCTACGAGCAGTACTTC. As protein: CASSITAAGAYEQYF.